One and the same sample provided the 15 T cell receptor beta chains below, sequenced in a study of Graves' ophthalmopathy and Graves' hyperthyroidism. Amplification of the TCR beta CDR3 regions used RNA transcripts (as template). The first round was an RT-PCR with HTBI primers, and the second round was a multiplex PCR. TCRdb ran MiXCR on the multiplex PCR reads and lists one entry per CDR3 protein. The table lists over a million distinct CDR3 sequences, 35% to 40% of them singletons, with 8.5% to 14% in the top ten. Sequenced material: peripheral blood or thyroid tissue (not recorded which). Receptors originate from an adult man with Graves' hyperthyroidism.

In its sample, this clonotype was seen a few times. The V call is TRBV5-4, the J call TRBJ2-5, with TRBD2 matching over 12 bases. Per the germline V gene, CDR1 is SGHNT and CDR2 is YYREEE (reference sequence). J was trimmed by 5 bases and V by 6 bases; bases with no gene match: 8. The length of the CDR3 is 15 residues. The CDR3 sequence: CASTSRGTSGETQYF. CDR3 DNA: TGTGCCAGCACCTCCCGAGGGACTAGCGGGGAGACCCAGTACTTC. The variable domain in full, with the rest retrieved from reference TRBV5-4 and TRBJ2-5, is ETGVTQSPTHLIKTRGQQVTLRCSSQSGHNTVSWYQQALGQGPQFIFQYYREEENGRGNFPPRFSGLQFPNYSSELNVNALELDDSALYLCASTSRGTSGETQYFGPGTRLLVL.

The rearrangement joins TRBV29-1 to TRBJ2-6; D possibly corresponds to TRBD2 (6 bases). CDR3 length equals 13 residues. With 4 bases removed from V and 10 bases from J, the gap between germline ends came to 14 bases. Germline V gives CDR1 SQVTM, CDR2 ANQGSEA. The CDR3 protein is CSVVAGTPNVLTF. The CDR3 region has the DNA TGCAGCGTTGTCGCGGGGACCCCGAACGTCCTGACTTTC.

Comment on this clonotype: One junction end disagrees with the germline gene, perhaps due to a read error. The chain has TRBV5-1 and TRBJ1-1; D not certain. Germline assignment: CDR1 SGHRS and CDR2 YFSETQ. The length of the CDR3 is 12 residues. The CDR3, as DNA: TGCGCCAGCAGCTACAAGAACACTGGAGCTTTCTTT. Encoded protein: CASSYKNTGAFF.

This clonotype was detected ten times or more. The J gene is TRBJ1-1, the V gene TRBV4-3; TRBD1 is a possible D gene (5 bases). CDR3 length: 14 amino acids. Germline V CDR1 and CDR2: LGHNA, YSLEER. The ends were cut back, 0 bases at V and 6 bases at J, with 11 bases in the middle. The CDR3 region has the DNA TGCGCCAGCAGCCAAGATCGCAGGGCTCCTGAAGCTTTCTTT. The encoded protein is CASSQDRRAPEAFF.

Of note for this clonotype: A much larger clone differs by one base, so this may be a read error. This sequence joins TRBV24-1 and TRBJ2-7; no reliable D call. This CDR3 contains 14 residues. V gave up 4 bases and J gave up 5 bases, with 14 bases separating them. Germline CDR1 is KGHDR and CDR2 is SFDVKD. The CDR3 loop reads CATSETGKVHEQYF. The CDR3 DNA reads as TGTGCCACCAGTGAGACCGGTAAAGTCCACGAGCAGTACTTC.

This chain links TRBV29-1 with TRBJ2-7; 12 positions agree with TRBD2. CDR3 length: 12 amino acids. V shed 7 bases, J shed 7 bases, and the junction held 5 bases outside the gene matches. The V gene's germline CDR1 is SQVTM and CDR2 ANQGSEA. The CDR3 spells CSATSGSSEQYF. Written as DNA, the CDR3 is TGCAGCGCGACTAGCGGGAGTAGTGAGCAGTACTTC.

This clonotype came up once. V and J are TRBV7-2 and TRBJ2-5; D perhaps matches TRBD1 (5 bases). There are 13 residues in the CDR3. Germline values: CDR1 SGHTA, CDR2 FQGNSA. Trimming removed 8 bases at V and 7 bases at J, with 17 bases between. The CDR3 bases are TGTGCCAGCGGCCACATAGGGGTTGGGACCCAGTACTTC. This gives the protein CASGHIGVGTQYF.

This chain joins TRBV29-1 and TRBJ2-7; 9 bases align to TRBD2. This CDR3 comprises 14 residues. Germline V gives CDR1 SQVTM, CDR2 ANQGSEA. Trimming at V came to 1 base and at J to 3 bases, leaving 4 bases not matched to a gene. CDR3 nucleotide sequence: TGCAGCGTTGAAGGGACTAGCGAAGACTACGAGCAGTACTTC. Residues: CSVEGTSEDYEQYF.

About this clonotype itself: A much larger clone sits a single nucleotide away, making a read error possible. The CDR3 coding sequence is TGTGCCAGCAGCTTAGGGGCAGGGAGGTCCTACGAGCAGTGCTTC. Translated, it gives CASSLGAGRSYEQCF. The J gene is TRBJ2-7, the V gene TRBV7-2; D possibly corresponds to TRBD2 (6 bases). Looked up from germline, CDR1 is SGHTA and CDR2 is FQGNSA. This CDR3 has 15 amino acids. The full variable domain, in which reference TRBV7-2 and TRBJ2-7 provide the parts outside the CDR3, is GAGVSQSPSNKVTEKGKDVELRCDPISGHTALYWYRQSLGQGLEFLIYFQGNSAPDKSGLPSDRFSAERTGGSVSTLTIQRTQQEDSAVYLCASSLGAGRSYEQCFGPGTRLTVT.

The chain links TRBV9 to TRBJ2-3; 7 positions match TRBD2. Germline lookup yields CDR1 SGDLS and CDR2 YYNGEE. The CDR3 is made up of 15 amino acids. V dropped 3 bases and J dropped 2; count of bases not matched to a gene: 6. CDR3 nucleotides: TGTGCCAGCAGCGACTGGGGGGGAGTCACAGATACGCAGTATTTT. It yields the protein CASSDWGGVTDTQYF.

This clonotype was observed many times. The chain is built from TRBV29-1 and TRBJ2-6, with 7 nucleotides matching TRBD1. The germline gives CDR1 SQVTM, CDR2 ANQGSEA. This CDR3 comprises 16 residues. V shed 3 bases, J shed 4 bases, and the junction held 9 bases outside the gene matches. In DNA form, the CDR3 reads TGCAGCGTTGAGGGGTACAGGGGAAGCGGGGCCAACGTCCTGACTTTC. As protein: CSVEGYRGSGANVLTF.

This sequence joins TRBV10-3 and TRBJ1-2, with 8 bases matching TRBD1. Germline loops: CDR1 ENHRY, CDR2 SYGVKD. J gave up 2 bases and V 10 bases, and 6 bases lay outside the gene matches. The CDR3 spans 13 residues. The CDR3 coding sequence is TGTGCCACCAGGACAGGGTGGAACTATGGCTACACCTTC. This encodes CATRTGWNYGYTF.

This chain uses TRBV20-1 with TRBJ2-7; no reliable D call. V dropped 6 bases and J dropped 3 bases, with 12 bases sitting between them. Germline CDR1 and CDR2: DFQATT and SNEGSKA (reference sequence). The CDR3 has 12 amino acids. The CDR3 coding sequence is TGCAGTGCCACTGATCGGAACTACGAGCAGTACTTC. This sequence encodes CSATDRNYEQYF.

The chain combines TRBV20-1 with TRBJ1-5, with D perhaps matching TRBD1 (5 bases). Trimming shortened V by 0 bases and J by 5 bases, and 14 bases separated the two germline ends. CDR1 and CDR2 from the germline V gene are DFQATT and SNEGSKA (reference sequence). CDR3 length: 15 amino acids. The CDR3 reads CSAREGGTAHQPQHF. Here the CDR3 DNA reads TGCAGTGCTAGAGAGGGGGGGACGGCTCATCAGCCCCAGCATTTT.

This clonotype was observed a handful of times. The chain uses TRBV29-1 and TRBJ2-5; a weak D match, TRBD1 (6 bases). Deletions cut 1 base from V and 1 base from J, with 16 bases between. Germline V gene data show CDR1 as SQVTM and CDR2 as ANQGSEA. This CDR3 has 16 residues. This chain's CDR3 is CSVEGTVGAPQETQYF. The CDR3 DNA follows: TGCAGCGTTGAAGGTACTGTGGGGGCGCCCCAAGAGACCCAGTACTTC.